This passage covers 30 T cell receptor beta chains from one sample sequenced in a study of response to subunit inactivated influenza vaccine. TCRdb redid the calling of the RT-PCR reads with MiXCR, one entry per CDR3 protein. The sample holds fewer than 600,000 distinct CDR3 sequences; about 7.2% are singletons and the top ten take around 13%. Sequenced here: PBMCs from blood, sampled less than 30 months after vaccination. The receptors come from a man between 50 and 69 years old who received an inactivated influenza vaccine.

V usage is TRBV11-2 and J usage is TRBJ2-3, with TRBD2 identical over 7 bases. Looked up from germline, CDR1 is SGHAT and CDR2 is FQNNGV. The CDR3 length is 15 residues. V shed 2 bases and J 5 bases; nucleotides not matched to a gene: 7. This CDR3 reads CASSLSGGVKDTQYF. The CDR3 nucleotides are TGTGCCAGCAGCTTAAGTGGGGGGGTTAAAGATACGCAGTATTTT.

This clonotype was seen ten or more times. The gene calls are TRBV5-1 and TRBJ2-2; D is undetermined. The CDR3 loop spans 15 amino acids. The V end lost 4 bases, the J end lost 1 base, and 11 bases lay between the germline ends. Looked up from germline, CDR1 is SGHRS and CDR2 is YFSETQ. The DNA for the CDR3 is TGCGCCAGCAGCCCCCCGGGCCTGAACACCGGGGAGCTGTTTTTT. It is translated as CASSPPGLNTGELFF.

This clonotype was observed at least ten times. The chain links TRBV7-8 to TRBJ2-4, with a possible D match to TRBD1 (6 bases). Germline V gives CDR1 SGHVS, CDR2 FQNEAQ. Trimming took 5 bases from V and 6 from J, leaving 17 bases between them. This CDR3 comprises 15 residues. CDR3 in DNA: TGTGCCAGCAGCCCCAACAGGGCTAGGGGAAACATTCAGTACTTC. Amino acids: CASSPNRARGNIQYF.

The chain joins TRBV7-9 to TRBJ2-3; D remains unclear. Germline CDR1 is SEHNR and CDR2 is FQNEAQ (reference sequence). The germline V and J ends were trimmed by 5 bases and 5 bases, with 11 bases remaining between them. The CDR3 has 13 residues. The CDR3 is CASSQSSVDTQYF. The CDR3, as DNA: TGTGCCAGCAGCCAATCATCCGTAGATACGCAGTATTTT.

Many counts were recorded for this clonotype. The DNA of the CDR3 is TGTGCCAGCAGTTACTCTTGGGGGGCTAACTATGGCTACACCTTC. Its translation is CASSYSWGANYGYTF. The V and J genes are TRBV6-5 and TRBJ1-2; possible D gene TRBD1, 5 bases. The germline gives CDR1 MNHEY, CDR2 SVGAGI. Trimming cost V 0 bases and J 0 bases, with 8 bases left between them. The CDR3 loop spans 15 amino acids.

This clonotype was seen ten or more times. This sequence joins TRBV6-2 or TRBV6-3 and TRBJ2-2; tentatively, D is TRBD2 (6 bases). CDR1 is MNHEY, CDR2 SVGEGT, per germline. The CDR3 covers 12 residues. V was pared by 9 bases and J by 7 bases, with 12 bases between. CDR3 residues: CASKTSIGELFF. CDR3 nucleotides: TGTGCCAGTAAGACTAGTATCGGGGAGCTGTTTTTT.

This clonotype has at least ten counts. The rearrangement uses TRBV12-3 or TRBV12-4 and TRBJ1-5, with D possibly being TRBD1 (5 bases). This CDR3 comprises 13 residues. V lost 6 bases and J lost 5, with 11 bases in between. The CDR3 coding sequence is TGTGCCAGCAGCCAAGGACAAGATCAGCCCCAGCATTTT. This encodes CASSQGQDQPQHF.

This clonotype was recorded at least ten times. J is TRBJ2-1 and V is TRBV19; D possibly corresponds to TRBD2 (7 bases). V dropped 3 bases and J dropped 7 bases, with 19 bases sitting between them. CDR1 and CDR2 (germline): LNHDA, SQIVND (reference sequence). The CDR3 sequence is 16 residues long. CDR3 in amino acids: CASSISLSGGRNEQFF. Here the CDR3 DNA reads TGTGCCAGTAGTATCTCATTATCGGGGGGCCGAAATGAGCAGTTCTTC.

The CDR3 loop reads CASSRVGTAEKLFF. CDR3 sequence (DNA): TGTGCCAGCAGTAGAGTCGGGACAGCAGAAAAACTGTTTTTT. The gene calls are TRBV27 and TRBJ1-4, with 7 bases lining up with TRBD1. V lost 5 bases to trimming and J lost 8 bases; unmatched junction nucleotides: 8. CDR3 length equals 14 residues. Germline CDR1 and CDR2: MNHEY and SMNVEV (reference sequence).

This clonotype was counted only a few times. The chain employs TRBV30 and TRBJ2-5, with 13 bases fitting TRBD2. The trim removed 0 bases at V and 1 base at J, leaving 2 bases unmatched. Germline CDR1 and CDR2: GTSNPN and SVGIG (reference sequence). This CDR3 region has 16 residues. CDR3 nucleotides: TGTGCCTGGAGTGTGGGACTAGCGGGGATCCAAGAGACCCAGTACTTC. Encoded protein: CAWSVGLAGIQETQYF.

This clonotype came up a few times. The chain has TRBV4-2 and TRBJ2-7; a weak D match, TRBD1 (5 bases). Germline assignment: CDR1 LGHNA and CDR2 YNFKEQ. The CDR3 loop spans 15 amino acids. Trimming took off 0 bases at V and 4 bases at J, with 13 bases between the two ends. The CDR3 loop reads CASSQDSKGPYEQYF. The CDR3, as DNA: TGTGCCAGCAGCCAAGATTCCAAGGGGCCGTACGAGCAGTACTTC.

This clonotype came up many times. This sequence joins TRBV27 and TRBJ2-3; D unclear. Looked up from germline, CDR1 is MNHEY and CDR2 is SMNVEV (reference sequence). V was pared by 5 bases and J by 6 bases, with 12 bases between. This CDR3 is 13 amino acids long. Here the CDR3 DNA reads TGTGCCAGCAGTCCGTCCAAAGGGGATACGCAGTATTTT. Translation: CASSPSKGDTQYF.

This clonotype was counted between two and nine times. DNA for the CDR3: TGTGCCAGCAGCTATAACAATGAGCAGTTCTTC. This gives the protein CASSYNNEQFF. The rearrangement links TRBV12-3 or TRBV12-4 to TRBJ2-1; no definite D call. The germline V and J ends were trimmed by 6 bases and 5 bases, with 5 bases remaining between them. The CDR3 contains 11 residues.

Only a few counts were recorded for this clonotype. The chain employs TRBV4-3 and TRBJ1-4, with 9 bases matching TRBD1. Trimming cost V 4 bases and J 0 bases; bases outside gene matches: 6. The germline gives CDR1 LGHNA, CDR2 YSLEER. The CDR3 covers 17 residues. The CDR3 spells CASSPGQGTTTNEKLFF. CDR3 DNA sequence: TGCGCCAGCAGCCCAGGACAGGGGACTACAACTAATGAAAAACTGTTTTTT.

This clonotype showed up just a few times. V and J are TRBV20-1 and TRBJ1-1; no reliable D call. V was trimmed by 0 bases and J by 6 bases, leaving 14 bases between them. The CDR3 runs 14 residues. Germline V gene data show CDR1 as DFQATT and CDR2 as SNEGSKA (reference sequence). CDR3 nucleotide sequence: TGCAGTGCTAGAGATGGAGGTGGCGAGGCTGAAGCTTTCTTT. Translated: CSARDGGGEAEAFF.

This clonotype was picked up a small number of times. The J gene is TRBJ1-2, the V gene TRBV5-1; 8 bases are a match to TRBD1. Unmatched junction bases numbered 13, after V lost 4 bases and J lost 8 bases. This CDR3 comprises 15 residues. From germline, CDR1 is SGHRS and CDR2 YFSETQ. This CDR3 reads CASSIQDRGSYGYTF. As DNA, the CDR3 is TGCGCCAGCAGCATCCAAGACAGGGGAAGTTACGGCTACACCTTC.

The table lists this clonotype with many counts. The V call is TRBV18, the J call TRBJ2-7; D call uncertain. The germline gives CDR1 KGHSH, CDR2 LQKENI. Deletions cut 5 bases from V and 2 bases from J, with 10 bases between. The CDR3 has 13 amino acids. The CDR3: CASSTELAYEQYF. The CDR3 DNA reads as TGTGCCAGCTCAACCGAGCTCGCCTACGAGCAGTACTTC.

This clonotype was recorded at least ten times. The chain carries TRBV29-1 and TRBJ1-2; the D gene is possibly TRBD1 (5 bases). Germline CDR1 reads SQVTM; CDR2 reads ANQGSEA. Trimming stripped 6 bases from V and 5 bases from J, with 16 bases between. The CDR3 runs 13 residues. The CDR3 DNA reads TGCAGCGTGGATGAGGGGATGAATTATGGCTACACCTTC. It encodes CSVDEGMNYGYTF.

The chain couples TRBV20-1 to TRBJ1-4; D gene ambiguous. Germline V lookup: CDR1 DFQATT, CDR2 SNEGSKA (reference sequence). This CDR3 region has 14 residues. V lost 1 base and J 0 bases, leaving 6 bases between the germline ends. CDR3 region: CSARVGSTNEKLFF. The CDR3, as DNA: TGCAGTGCTAGAGTAGGATCAACTAATGAAAAACTGTTTTTT.

This clonotype was counted only a few times. The CDR3 coding sequence is TGTGCCAGCAGGGACTTCAGCAATCAGCCCCAGCATTTT. Translation: CASRDFSNQPQHF. The chain carries TRBV6-2 or TRBV6-3 and TRBJ1-5, with D uncertain. The CDR3 sequence is 13 residues long. Germline V gene data show CDR1 as MNHEY and CDR2 as SVGEGT. Deletions cut 6 bases from V and 1 base from J, with 7 bases between.

This clonotype was observed many times. The chain joins TRBV6-5 to TRBJ2-1; D is possibly TRBD1 (6 bases). V was clipped by 5 bases and J by 6 bases, with 8 bases between them. Per the germline V gene, CDR1 is MNHEY and CDR2 is SVGAGI. The CDR3 is made up of 12 amino acids. The CDR3 nucleotides are TGTGCCAGCAGTCCGGACAGCAATGAGCAGTTCTTC. This codes for CASSPDSNEQFF.

V and J are TRBV28 and TRBJ2-3; possibly TRBD2 for D (7 bases). Trimming left V 3 bases short and J 2 bases short, with 12 bases between. Germline V CDR1 and CDR2: MDHEN, SYDVKM. CDR3 size: 15 residues. This CDR3 is CASSFGGLTTDTQYF. The CDR3 DNA follows: TGTGCCAGCAGTTTCGGGGGGCTGACCACAGATACGCAGTATTTT.

V gene TRBV20-1 combines with J gene TRBJ1-5; D is unresolved. Trimming shortened V by 5 bases and J by 5 bases, and 19 bases separated the two germline ends. The CDR3 loop spans 15 amino acids. Germline-derived CDR1 and CDR2 are DFQATT and SNEGSKA (reference sequence). The CDR3 region is CSAVIGGHPDQPQHF. CDR3 sequence (DNA): TGCAGTGCTGTAATCGGAGGGCACCCAGATCAGCCCCAGCATTTT.

V and J are TRBV7-2 and TRBJ1-2; TRBD1 matches at 7 bases. The CDR3 is made up of 16 amino acids. The J segment lost 4 bases and the V segment lost 6 bases, leaving 14 bases of the junction unmatched. Germline V gene lookup returns CDR1 SGHTA and CDR2 FQGNSA. The CDR3 nucleotides are TGTGCCAGCAGTATCCCGGGCAGGGGGTCTGTCTATGGCTACACCTTC. Amino acid sequence: CASSIPGRGSVYGYTF. The whole variable domain, remainder taken from reference TRBV7-2 and TRBJ1-2, is GAGVSQSPSNKVTEKGKDVELRCDPISGHTALYWYRQSLGQGLEFLIYFQGNSAPDKSGLPSDRFSAERTGGSVSTLTIQRTQQEDSAVYLCASSIPGRGSVYGYTFGSGTRLTVV.

The chain is built from TRBV5-5 and TRBJ2-3; possibly TRBD2 for D (6 bases). Germline V gives CDR1 SGHKS, CDR2 YYEKEE (reference sequence). This CDR3 has 16 residues. Trimming took 1 base from V and 2 from J, leaving 14 bases between them. This chain's CDR3 is CASSLFVGGLTDTQYF. The CDR3 bases are TGTGCCAGCAGCTTGTTTGTGGGAGGCCTCACAGATACGCAGTATTTT. Full variable domain (rest looked up from reference TRBV5-5 and TRBJ2-3): DAGVTQSPTHLIKTRGQQVTLRCSPISGHKSVSWYQQVLGQGPQFIFQYYEKEERGRGNFPDRFSARQFPNYSSELNVNALLLGDSALYLCASSLFVGGLTDTQYFGPGTRLTVL.

The CDR3 here is CASSIVGTGGNEQFF. DNA of the CDR3: TGTGCCAGTAGTATAGTTGGGACAGGGGGCAATGAGCAGTTCTTC. The rearrangement uses TRBV19 and TRBJ2-1; 11 bases fit TRBD1. This CDR3 spans 15 amino acids. V was pared by 1 base and J by 6 bases, with 2 bases of the junction left unmatched. Germline CDR1 LNHDA, CDR2 SQIVND (reference sequence).

This clonotype came up a few times. The J gene is TRBJ2-5, the V gene TRBV21-1. TRBV21-1 is flagged as a pseudogene. There are 14 residues in the CDR3. CDR3 amino acids: CASTVGVKGETQYF. The CDR3 DNA reads TGTGCCAGCACCGTTGGGGTAAAAGGGGAGACCCAGTACTTC.

The chain combines TRBV12-3 or TRBV12-4 with TRBJ1-1, with 7 bases fitting TRBD1. V lost 4 bases and J lost 6; bases outside the gene matches: 11. The CDR3 consists of 15 residues. CDR3 protein: CASSSQGGAIAEAFF. For the CDR3, the DNA is TGTGCCAGCAGTTCCCAAGGGGGCGCGATCGCTGAAGCTTTCTTT.

This clonotype was detected many times. The V and J genes are TRBV23-1 and TRBJ2-5, with D tentatively TRBD2 (8 bases). TRBV23-1 is reported as an ORF; its role is uncertain. This CDR3 has 19 residues. V lost 8 bases and J 1 base, leaving 29 bases between the germline ends. The CDR3 region is CASAEEGALGTRSQETQYF. The CDR3 coding sequence is TGCGCCAGCGCCGAGGAGGGGGCCTTAGGGACTAGAAGCCAAGAGACCCAGTACTTC.

Ten or more counts support this clonotype. The gene calls are TRBV29-1 and TRBJ2-3; 10 bases fit TRBD2. Unmatched junction bases numbered 13, after V lost 2 bases and J lost 2 bases. This CDR3 contains 18 residues. Germline V gene sequence: CDR1 SQVTM, CDR2 ANQGSEA. In DNA form, the CDR3 reads TGCAGCGTTGAAACACCGTACACGAGCGGGAGGGTCACAGATACGCAGTATTTT. It is translated as CSVETPYTSGRVTDTQYF.